This TCR beta chain originates from a study of shared T cell receptors in the human thymus. Deletions cut 4 bases from V and 0 bases from J, with 16 bases between. The CDR3 extends over 16 amino acids. Germline V CDR1 and CDR2: SGHNT, YYREEE (reference sequence). The method was immunoSEQ multiplex PCR; TCRdb's version includes in-frame clones alone and lacks a portion of them. Among fewer than 700,000 clones listed, 88% were seen once. This same sample was also taken into another study, of human thymus T cells. That investigation notes: Samples came from healthy Finnish infants during open corrective cardiac surgery. Corrective heart surgery yielded resections, and these provided the thymus tissue. Thymic and blood repertoires showed apparently biased V and J gene usage.

Sequenced sample: thymocytes. The chain links TRBV5-4 to TRBJ1-2; D is ambiguous. The sequence was collected from a boy in the first two years of life with a congenital heart defect. CDR3 in amino acids: CASSPRREPTNYGYTF. CDR3 in DNA: TGTGCCAGCAGCCCGAGGCGTGAGCCCACTAACTATGGCTACACCTTC.